Listed below are T cell receptor beta chains from one sample, sequenced in a study of CD8+ T cells in alopecia areata. Generated by immunoSEQ multiplex PCR, the TCRdb table keeps only in-frame clones and is missing some. The sample carries 200,000 to 250,000 clones, less than 75% recorded once. The sample consisted of CD4+ T cells sorted from blood, taken at week 4, from a patient treated with tofacitinib. These receptors came from a human donor with alopecia areata. Both conserved end residues are part of each CDR3. A D gene is named only where the DNA matches it firmly. The size entry is marked missing in some rows and otherwise reads once, few, many or a size class.

D,J,size,V,CDR3,DNA
TRBD1,TRBJ1-2,NA,TRBV27,CASSSRLTGSGYTF,TGTGCCAGCAGTTCTCGCTTGACAGGGTCTGGCTACACCTTC
NA,TRBJ2-7,NA,TRBV11-2,CASSLWASPEQYF,TGTGCCAGCAGCCTCTGGGCCTCGCCAGAGCAGTACTTC
TRBD2,TRBJ2-5,few,TRBV5-1,CASSLGLRSGSQETQYF,TGCGCCAGCAGCTTGGGTCTCCGTAGCGGGTCCCAAGAGACCCAGTACTTC
TRBD1,TRBJ1-1,NA,TRBV30,CAWRLGGTENTEAFF,TGTGCCTGGAGACTAGGAGGGACAGAAAACACTGAAGCTTTCTTT
TRBD2,TRBJ2-3,NA,TRBV14,CASSQLAGGADTQYF,TGTGCCAGCAGCCAACTAGCGGGGGGCGCAGATACGCAGTATTTT
NA,TRBJ2-7,few,TRBV7-9,CASSLGPLSSYEQYF,TGTGCCAGCAGCTTAGGACCTCTATCCTCCTACGAGCAGTACTTC
NA,TRBJ1-3,few,TRBV10-3,CAIREGAGNTIYF,TGTGCCATCAGAGAGGGAGCTGGAAACACCATATATTTT
TRBD2,TRBJ2-3,NA,TRBV7-2,CASSKTSGGRTDTQYF,TGTGCCAGCAGCAAAACTAGCGGGGGCCGCACAGATACGCAGTATTTT
NA,TRBJ1-5,NA,TRBV7-9,CASSLVSQPQHF,TGTGCCAGCAGCTTAGTAAGTCAGCCCCAGCATTTT
NA,TRBJ1-2,NA,TRBV2,CASSVPGYTF,TGTGCCAGCAGTGTACCTGGCTACACCTTC
NA,TRBJ1-2,NA,TRBV7-2,CASSVSLGGGGYTF,TGTGCCAGCAGCGTCAGCCTAGGGGGTGGTGGCTACACCTTC
NA,TRBJ2-2,NA,TRBV5-4,CASSLGDIERTGELFF,TGTGCCAGCAGCTTGGGGGACATCGAACGCACCGGGGAGCTGTTTTTT
NA,TRBJ1-1,NA,TRBV29-1,CSVEVRFEAFF,TGCAGCGTTGAGGTTCGGTTTGAAGCTTTCTTT
TRBD1,TRBJ1-2,NA,TRBV25-1,CASSEGTRGDYGYTF,TGTGCCAGCAGTGAAGGAACCAGGGGGGACTATGGCTACACCTTC
NA,TRBJ1-2,few,TRBV29-1,CSVEIQRGRDGYTF,TGCAGCGTTGAAATTCAACGGGGTCGGGATGGCTACACCTTC
NA,TRBJ1-2,NA,TRBV2,CASRGDFLYGYTF,TGTGCCAGCAGGGGAGATTTTCTCTATGGCTACACCTTC
NA,TRBJ1-2,NA,TRBV27,CASSLDGLLGYTF,TGTGCCAGCAGTTTAGACGGACTGTTGGGCTACACCTTC
NA,TRBJ1-1,NA,TRBV29-1,CSVVMRQANTEAFF,TGCAGCGTTGTGATGAGACAGGCGAACACTGAAGCTTTCTTT
TRBD1,TRBJ2-2,few,TRBV13,CASSRDSRNTGELFF,TGTGCCAGCAGCCGGGACAGTCGAAACACCGGGGAGCTGTTTTTT
NA,TRBJ1-5,NA,TRBV2,CASRSQGGGQPQHF,TGTGCCAGCAGGTCGCAGGGAGGGGGTCAGCCCCAGCATTTT
NA,TRBJ2-4,NA,TRBV7-2,CASSPRTEAKNIQYF,TGTGCCAGCAGCCCACGGACAGAAGCCAAAAACATTCAGTACTTC
NA,TRBJ2-4,NA,TRBV5-8,CASWVGASNRNIQYF,TGTGCCAGCTGGGTGGGGGCCTCAAATAGAAACATTCAGTACTTC
NA,TRBJ1-6,NA,TRBV30,CAWSADTAPNSPLHF,TGTGCCTGGAGTGCGGACACAGCACCGAATTCACCCCTCCACTTT
NA,TRBJ2-7,few,TRBV5-1,CASSLDGTYEQYF,TGCGCCAGCAGCTTAGACGGGACCTACGAGCAGTACTTC
NA,TRBJ1-5,many,TRBV30,CAWRGGDNQPQHF,TGTGCCTGGAGGGGGGGAGACAATCAGCCCCAGCATTTT
NA,TRBJ2-7,NA,TRBV4-3,CASSQDLEQPRGEQYF,TGCGCCAGCAGCCAAGATCTAGAACAACCTCGGGGCGAGCAGTACTTC
NA,TRBJ1-1,NA,TRBV6-6,CASSAKWDTEAFF,TGTGCCAGCAGTGCCAAGTGGGACACTGAAGCTTTCTTT
NA,TRBJ1-4,NA,TRBV29-1,CSVAEAGSAGEKLFF,TGCAGCGTTGCGGAGGCAGGGTCGGCGGGTGAAAAACTGTTTTTT